Below are 5 T cell receptor beta chains sequenced from a single sample in a study of early T cells in non-severe SARS-CoV-2 infection. Via MiXCR, TCRdb re-called the 5' RACE reads, giving one row per CDR3 protein. Of 90,000 to 130,000 distinct CDR3 sequences detected, roughly 12% appear once; the ten largest clones hold approximately 3.8%. Sequences were derived from whole blood, sampled at baseline. The source is an adult who was a healthcare worker with PCR-confirmed SARS-CoV-2 infection or an uninfected control (not recorded which).

CDR3 bases: TGCGCCAGCAGCACCCGGGACAGCTACAATGAGCAGTTCTTC. Translating it yields CASSTRDSYNEQFF. The J gene is TRBJ2-1, the V gene TRBV5-1; TRBD1 aligns across 7 bases. The CDR3 totals 14 residues. The V segment lost 4 bases and the J segment 3 bases; nucleotides outside the gene matches: 4. CDR1 is SGHRS and CDR2 is YFSETQ in the germline V gene.

This chain uses TRBV7-2 with TRBJ2-7, with TRBD1 as a possible D gene (5 bases). The V end lost 5 bases, the J end lost 3 bases, and 11 bases lay between the germline ends. The germline V gene encodes CDR1 SGHTA and CDR2 FQGNSA. The CDR3 covers 13 residues. CDR3 DNA: TGTGCCAGCAGCCCCGACAGAAACTACGAGCAGTACTTC. It specifies CASSPDRNYEQYF.

The rearrangement links TRBV9 to TRBJ1-5; D gene ambiguous. The CDR3 totals 15 residues. The germline V gene encodes CDR1 SGDLS and CDR2 YYNGEE. Trimming shortened V by 4 bases and J by 3 bases, and 14 bases separated the two germline ends. The CDR3 is CASSPGDAPNQPQHF. CDR3 bases: TGTGCCAGCAGCCCCGGCGACGCCCCCAATCAGCCCCAGCATTTT.

This chain uses TRBV2 with TRBJ2-7, with D perhaps matching TRBD2 (6 bases). V was pared by 6 bases and J by 3 bases, with 18 bases between. This CDR3 contains 15 residues. Germline CDR1 reads SNHLY; CDR2 reads FYNNEI. The CDR3 protein is CASRMGLLPSYEQYF. For the CDR3, the DNA is TGTGCCAGCAGAATGGGACTTTTACCAAGCTACGAGCAGTACTTC.

This clonotype was seen ten or more times. This chain links TRBV12-3 or TRBV12-4 with TRBJ2-5, with D perhaps TRBD1 (6 bases). Trimming left V 6 bases short and J 2 bases short, with 16 bases between. There are 15 residues in the CDR3. This chain's CDR3 is CASSPGQIRQETQYF. The CDR3 bases are TGTGCCAGCAGCCCCGGACAGATCCGTCAAGAGACCCAGTACTTC.